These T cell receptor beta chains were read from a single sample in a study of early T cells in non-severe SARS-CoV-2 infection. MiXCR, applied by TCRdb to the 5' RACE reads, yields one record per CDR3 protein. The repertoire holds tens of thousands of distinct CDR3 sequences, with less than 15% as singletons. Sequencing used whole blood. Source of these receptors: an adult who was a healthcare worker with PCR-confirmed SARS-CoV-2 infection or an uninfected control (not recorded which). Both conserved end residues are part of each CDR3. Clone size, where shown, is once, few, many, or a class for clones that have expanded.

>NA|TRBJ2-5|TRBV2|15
CASTGTSGYQETQYF
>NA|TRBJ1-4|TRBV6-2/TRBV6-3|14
CASRRQGSVEKLFF
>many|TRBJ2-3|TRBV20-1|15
CSARVASGITDTQYF
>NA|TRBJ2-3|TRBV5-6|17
CASSFPGLAGSTDTQYF
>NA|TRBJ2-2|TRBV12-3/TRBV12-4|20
CASSFEAVRGRASNTGELFF
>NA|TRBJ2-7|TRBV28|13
CASSLMGFYEQYF
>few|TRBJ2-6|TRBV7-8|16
CASSLDKGRGANVLTF
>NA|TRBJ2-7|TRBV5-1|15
CASSFGLAGSGEQYF
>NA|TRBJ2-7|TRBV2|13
CASSVAGAGEQYF
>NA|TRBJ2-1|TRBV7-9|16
CASSHLSGASYNEQFF
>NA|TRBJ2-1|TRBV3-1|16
CASSPPGISSYNEQFF
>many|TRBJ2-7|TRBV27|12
CASSLTPSEQYF
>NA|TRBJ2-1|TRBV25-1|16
CASRATGASSYNEQFF
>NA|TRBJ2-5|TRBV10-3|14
CAINQQGPTETQYF
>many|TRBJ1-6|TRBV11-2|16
CASSLDGHSYNSPLHF
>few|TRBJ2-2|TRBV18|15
CASSPRQGATGELFF
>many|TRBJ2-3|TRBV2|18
CASRPRGQGPKSTDTQYF
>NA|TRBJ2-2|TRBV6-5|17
CASSYSRFSGISGELFF
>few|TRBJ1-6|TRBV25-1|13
CASTEGLNSPLHF
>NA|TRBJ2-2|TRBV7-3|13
CASSSQGSGELFF
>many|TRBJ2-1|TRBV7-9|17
CASSLARIAGVSGEQFF
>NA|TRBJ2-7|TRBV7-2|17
CASSLARTSGNSYEQYF
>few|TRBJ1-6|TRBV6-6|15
CASSFREGHNSPLHF
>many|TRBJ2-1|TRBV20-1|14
CSAREKGTYNEQFF
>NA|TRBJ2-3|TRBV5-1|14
CASRLAAFTDTQYF
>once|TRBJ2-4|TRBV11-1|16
CASSLGTGMSMDIQYF
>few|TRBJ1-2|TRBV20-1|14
CSASGDRSGDGYTF
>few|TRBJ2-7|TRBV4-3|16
CASSQEAAGADYEQYF
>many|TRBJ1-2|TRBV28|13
CASSSGQGIGYTF
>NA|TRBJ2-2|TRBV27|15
CASSLLQRNTGELFF
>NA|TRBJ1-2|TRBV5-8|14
CASSPRTRTDGYTF
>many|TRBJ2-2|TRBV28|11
CASSLRRGLFF
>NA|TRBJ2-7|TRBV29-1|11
CSVDLNSEQYF
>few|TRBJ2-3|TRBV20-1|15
CSAPRGQFGTDTQYF
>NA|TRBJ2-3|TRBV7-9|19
CASSSNSGPASGATDTQYF
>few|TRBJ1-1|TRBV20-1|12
CSAIRVNTEAFF
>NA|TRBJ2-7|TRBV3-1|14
CASSQGPSSYEQYF
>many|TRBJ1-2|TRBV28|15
CASSFAAGARYGYTF
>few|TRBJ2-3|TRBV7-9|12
CASSLALHLQYF
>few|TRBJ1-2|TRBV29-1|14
CSVEGTIFNYGYTF
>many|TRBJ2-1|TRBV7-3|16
CASSPNRLAGAPEQFF
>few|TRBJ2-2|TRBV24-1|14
CATSDTRNTGELFF
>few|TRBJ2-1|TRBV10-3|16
CAISGRQGAIYNEQFF
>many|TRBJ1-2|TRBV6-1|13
CASSAGRNYGYTF
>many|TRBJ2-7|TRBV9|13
CASSVAVGGEQYF
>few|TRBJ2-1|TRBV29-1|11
CSVVPSQKQFF
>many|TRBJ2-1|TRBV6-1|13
CASHTSSYNEQFF
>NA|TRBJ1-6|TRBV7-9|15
CASSLDRTTNSPLHF
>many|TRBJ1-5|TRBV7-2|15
CASSLEGQGNQPQHF
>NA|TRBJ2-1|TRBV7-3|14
CASRAPGWNNEQFF
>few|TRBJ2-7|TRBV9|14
CASSAQESSYEQYF
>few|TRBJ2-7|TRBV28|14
CASSLGSHSYEQYF